This TCR beta chain was captured by sequencing in a study of blood T cell repertoires in COVID-19. Only in-frame clones appear in the TCRdb table, and some are missing; sequencing was by immunoSEQ multiplex PCR. Of approximately 190,000 clones in the sample, more than 80% were seen once. CDR3 size: 14 residues. J gave up 3 bases and V 2 bases, and 2 bases lay outside the gene matches. The sequenced sample was peripheral blood. The chain carries TRBV5-7 and TRBJ2-7; the match to TRBD2 covers 10 bases. TRBV5-7 is flagged as an ORF with uncertain function. The origin of this receptor is a man aged 50 to 60 with acute or convalescent COVID-19. CDR3 amino acids: CASSFSGGNYEQYV. CDR3 bases: TGTGCCAGCAGCTTTAGCGGGGGGAACTACGAGCAGTACGTC.